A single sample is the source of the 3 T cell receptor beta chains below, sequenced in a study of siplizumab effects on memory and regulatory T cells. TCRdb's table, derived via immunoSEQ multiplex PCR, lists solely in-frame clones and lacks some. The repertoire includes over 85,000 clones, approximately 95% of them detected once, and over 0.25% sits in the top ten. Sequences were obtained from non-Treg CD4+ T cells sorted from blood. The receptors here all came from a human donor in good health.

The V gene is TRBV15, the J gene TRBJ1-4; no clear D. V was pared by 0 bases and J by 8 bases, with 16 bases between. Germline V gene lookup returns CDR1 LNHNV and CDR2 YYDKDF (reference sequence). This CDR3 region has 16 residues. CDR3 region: CATSRDGPVTGEKLFF. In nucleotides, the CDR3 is TGTGCCACCAGCAGAGATGGGCCCGTAACCGGAGAAAAACTGTTTTTT.

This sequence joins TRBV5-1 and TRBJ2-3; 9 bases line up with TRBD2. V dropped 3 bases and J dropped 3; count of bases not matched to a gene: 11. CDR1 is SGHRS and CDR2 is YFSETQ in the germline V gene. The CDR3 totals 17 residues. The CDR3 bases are TGCGCCAGCAGCTCGGGGTTAGCGGGAGTACGAACAGATACGCAGTATTTT. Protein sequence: CASSSGLAGVRTDTQYF.

The CDR3: CASSGGNTYNEQFF. The DNA for the CDR3 is TGTGCCAGCAGCGGGGGAAACACCTACAATGAGCAGTTCTTC. The V and J genes are TRBV9 and TRBJ2-1; D unresolved. The V gene's germline CDR1 is SGDLS and CDR2 YYNGEE. The V end was cut by 3 bases, the J end by 2 bases, with 9 bases between. The CDR3 is 14 residues long.